The 16 T cell receptor beta chains in this list originate from one sample, sequenced in a study of brain T cells in children with intractable seizures (dated by TCRdb to the early 2020s). The library was generated by the immunoSEQ multiplex PCR assay. TCRdb re-hosts the immuneACCESS table, in-frame sequences only. Its copies lack some clones; in the studies checked, an unresolved V gene accounts for under half of them, and the cause for the rest is not known. This sample gives 80,000 or so clones in total; about 90% of them show up just once. The top ten hold approximately 25% of the sample. The sample's time point label, decoded: resected brain tissue, or blood drawn just prior to surgery. The specimen was peripheral blood, collected at surgery. Receptors were obtained from a girl aged 2-10 years with Rasmussen encephalitis and intractable seizures.

The gene calls are TRBV6-1 and TRBJ1-1; a weak D match, TRBD1 (6 bases). There are 16 residues in the CDR3. Germline lookup yields CDR1 MNHNS and CDR2 SASEGT. The V end lost 3 bases, the J end lost 1 base, and 15 bases lay between the germline ends. CDR3 nucleotide sequence: TGTGCCAGCAGTGAGGGGGGCTTCTTAGCGAACACTGAAGCTTTCTTT. Translating it yields CASSEGGFLANTEAFF.

The V and J genes are TRBV14 and TRBJ2-5; D may be TRBD1 (6 bases). The CDR3 spans 14 residues. Germline V gene lookup returns CDR1 SGHDN and CDR2 FVKESK. Trimming took off 3 bases at V and 5 bases at J, with 13 bases between the two ends. Here the CDR3 reads CASSQGRRGETQYF. In DNA, the CDR3 is TGTGCCAGCAGCCAGGGGAGAAGGGGGGAGACCCAGTACTTC. Combining the CDR3 with reference TRBV14 and TRBJ2-5 gives the whole variable domain EAGVTQFPSHSVIEKGQTVTLRCDPISGHDNLYWYRRVMGKEIKFLLHFVKESKQDESGMPNNRFLAERTGGTYSTLKVQPAELEDSGVYFCASSQGRRGETQYFGPGTRLLVL.

This chain links TRBV5-1 with TRBJ2-1; D gene uncertain. The CDR3 runs 17 residues. The V gene's germline CDR1 is SGHRS and CDR2 YFSETQ. V was pared by 4 bases and J by 0 bases, with 17 bases between. CDR3 protein: CASSPTPFTNSYNEQFF. CDR3 DNA sequence: TGCGCCAGCAGCCCGACTCCATTTACAAACTCCTACAATGAGCAGTTCTTC.

The chain carries TRBV4-1 and TRBJ1-1; D is possibly TRBD1 (6 bases). The CDR3 totals 15 residues. Deletions cut 3 bases from V and 4 bases from J, with 15 bases between. Germline values: CDR1 MGHRA, CDR2 YSYEKL. CDR3 protein: CASSHSGGASTEAFF. The CDR3 nucleotides are TGCGCCAGCAGCCATTCTGGGGGGGCCTCCACTGAAGCTTTCTTT.

This chain links TRBV25-1 with TRBJ1-1, with D perhaps matching TRBD1 (5 bases). Trimming took off 5 bases at V and 0 bases at J, with 13 bases between the two ends. This CDR3 has 15 amino acids. Looked up from germline, CDR1 is MGHDK and CDR2 is SYGVNS. The DNA of the CDR3 is TGTGCCAGCAGTCTGGCGGGGGTTATGAACACTGAAGCTTTCTTT. Its protein is CASSLAGVMNTEAFF. The complete variable domain, with remaining parts taken from reference TRBV25-1 and TRBJ1-1, reads EADIYQTPRYLVIGTGKKITLECSQTMGHDKMYWYQQDPGMELHLIHYSYGVNSTEKGDLSSESTVSRIRTEHFPLTLESARPSHTSQYLCASSLAGVMNTEAFFGQGTRLTVV.

The chain uses TRBV27 and TRBJ2-3, with unresolved D. V was shortened by 1 base and J by 5 bases, with 10 bases between the two germline ends. The germline V gene encodes CDR1 MNHEY and CDR2 SMNVEV (reference sequence). CDR3 size: 14 residues. CDR3 bases: TGTGCCAGCAGTTTATGGGATCGCCAAGATACGCAGTATTTT. It codes for CASSLWDRQDTQYF.

The chain carries TRBV7-3 and TRBJ1-2, with TRBD1 identical over 9 bases. The CDR3 has 14 amino acids. Germline CDR1 SGHTA, CDR2 FQGTGA. The V segment lost 3 bases and the J segment 6 bases; nucleotides outside the gene matches: 5. The DNA for the CDR3 is TGTGCCAGCAGCTTGGGACAGGGCAGGGATGGCTACACCTTC. Translation: CASSLGQGRDGYTF.

The V and J genes are TRBV7-8 and TRBJ1-5; D unresolved. Germline V CDR1 and CDR2: SGHVS, FQNEAQ. This CDR3 comprises 16 residues. V was pared by 1 base and J by 0 bases, with 10 bases between. The CDR3: CASSLGPAYSNQPQHF. The CDR3 region has the DNA TGTGCCAGCAGCTTAGGGCCAGCCTATAGCAATCAGCCCCAGCATTTT.

The chain carries TRBV18 and TRBJ2-7, with 9 bases lining up with TRBD1. Germline V CDR1 and CDR2: KGHSH, LQKENI. This CDR3 is built from 14 residues. Losses at the gene ends were 2 bases for V and 3 bases for J; bases not matched to a gene: 2. The CDR3 loop reads CASSPSDRGYEQYF. The DNA of the CDR3 is TGTGCCAGCTCACCATCGGACAGGGGCTACGAGCAGTACTTC.

The chain carries TRBV14 and TRBJ2-5; perhaps TRBD2 as D (5 bases). The CDR3 covers 15 residues. With 1 base removed from V and 3 bases from J, the gap between germline ends came to 12 bases. The germline V gene has CDR1 SGHDN and CDR2 FVKESK. The CDR3 DNA sequence: TGTGCCAGCAGCCAAGGTTCGGGAATCGAAGAGACCCAGTACTTC. It is translated as CASSQGSGIEETQYF.

This chain uses TRBV7-3 with TRBJ2-2; D not resolved. The length of the CDR3 is 13 residues. The V and J ends lost 5 bases and 6 bases respectively, with 10 bases between them. The V gene's germline CDR1 is SGHTA and CDR2 FQGTGA. CDR3 loop: CASSPRASGELFF. The CDR3 DNA follows: TGTGCCAGCAGCCCCCGGGCGTCCGGGGAGCTGTTTTTT.

The chain carries TRBV29-1 and TRBJ2-3; 8 bases line up with TRBD1. V was clipped by 6 bases and J by 2 bases; unmatched bases: 10. The CDR3 has 15 residues. Germline loops: CDR1 SQVTM, CDR2 ANQGSEA. Written as DNA, the CDR3 is TGCAGCGTCCCCGGGACAGGCGGTTTCACAGATACGCAGTATTTT. Amino acids: CSVPGTGGFTDTQYF.

The chain couples TRBV10-2 to TRBJ2-7; D call uncertain. CDR1 and CDR2 from the germline V gene are WSHSY and SAAADI. This CDR3 comprises 11 residues. With 9 bases removed from V and 6 bases from J, the gap between germline ends came to 12 bases. The CDR3 reads CASKRGSEQYF. The DNA of the CDR3 is TGCGCCAGTAAGAGAGGATCCGAGCAGTACTTC.

The rearrangement uses TRBV11-2 and TRBJ2-7, with D uncertain. The germline V gene encodes CDR1 SGHAT and CDR2 FQNNGV. Trimming removed 5 bases at V and 7 bases at J, with 15 bases between. CDR3 size: 13 residues. CDR3 in amino acids: CASSPPGSEEQYF. Written as DNA, the CDR3 is TGTGCCAGCAGCCCCCCCGGGTCGGAAGAGCAGTACTTC.

With regard to this clone: Sequence at one end of the junction differs from germline and may be a read error. The chain carries TRBV19 and TRBJ2-7; weak D call: TRBD1 (6 bases). This CDR3 is built from 17 residues. The germline gives CDR1 LNHDA, CDR2 SQIVND (reference sequence). Here the CDR3 DNA reads TGTGCGAGTAGTGTGGATCACAGGGCAGTGAAACGCTACGAGCAGTACTTC. This translates into CASSVDHRAVKRYEQYF.

J is TRBJ1-2 and V is TRBV7-2; 7 nucleotides align to TRBD1. The V and J ends lost 7 bases and 7 bases, in that order; junction bases with no gene match: 9. This CDR3 region has 13 residues. Per germline, CDR1 SGHTA and CDR2 FQGNSA. As DNA, the CDR3 is TGTGCCAGCAACTATGACAGGGCAGGTGGCTACACCTTC. As protein: CASNYDRAGGYTF.